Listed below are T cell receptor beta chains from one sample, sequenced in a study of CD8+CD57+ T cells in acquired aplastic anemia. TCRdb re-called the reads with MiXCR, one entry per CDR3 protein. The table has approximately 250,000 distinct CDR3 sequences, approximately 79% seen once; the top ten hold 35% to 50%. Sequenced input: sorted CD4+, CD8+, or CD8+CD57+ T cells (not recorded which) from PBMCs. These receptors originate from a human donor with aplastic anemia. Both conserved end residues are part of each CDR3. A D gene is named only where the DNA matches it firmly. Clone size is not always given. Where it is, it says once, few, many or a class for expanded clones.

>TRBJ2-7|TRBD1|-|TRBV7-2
CASSLDRGGSTSNF
TGTGCCAGCAGCTTGGACAGGGGTGGATCTACGAGCAATTTC
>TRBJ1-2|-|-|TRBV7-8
CASSFAGGPVSGYTF
TGTGCCAGCAGCTTCGCGGGAGGTCCCGTCTCGGGGTATACCTTC
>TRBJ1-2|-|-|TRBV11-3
CASSLARYRLVYGYTF
TGTGCCAGCAGCTTGGCGAGGTACCGGCTCGTATATGGCTACACCTTC
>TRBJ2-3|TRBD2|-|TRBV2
CASSVAGTDDTQYF
TGTGCCAGCAGCGTAGCGGGCACAGACGATACGCAGTATTTT
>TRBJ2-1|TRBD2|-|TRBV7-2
CASSFGGSSNEQFF
TGTGCCAGCAGCTTCGGGGGGTCATCTAATGAGCAGTTCTTC
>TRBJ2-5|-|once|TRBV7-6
CASSYGFGDVKQYF
TGTGCCAGCAGCTACGGCTTCGGGGATGTGAAGCAGTACTTC
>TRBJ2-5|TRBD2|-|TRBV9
CASSAATSGGVGETQYF
TGTGCCAGCAGCGCCGCCACTAGCGGGGGGGTTGGGGAGACCCAGTACTTC
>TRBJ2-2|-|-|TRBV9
CASGGAGNNPYYVFF
TGTGCCAGCGGAGGAGCTGGGAACAATCCCTACTACGTGTTTTTT
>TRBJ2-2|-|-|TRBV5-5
CASSQSAQQGTGELFF
TGTGCCAGCAGCCAATCAGCCCAGCAAGGGACCGGGGAGCTGTTTTTT
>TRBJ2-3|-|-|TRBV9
CASSGDGGGPDTQYF
TGTGCCAGCAGCGGGGATGGGGGAGGTCCCGATACGCAGTATTTT
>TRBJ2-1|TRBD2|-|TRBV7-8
CASSIAGGSYTNEQFF
TGTGCCAGCAGCATAGCGGGAGGGAGCTACACCAATGAGCAGTTCTTC
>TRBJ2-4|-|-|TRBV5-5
CASSWARDIQYF
TGTGCCAGCAGCTGGGCCAGGGACATTCAGTACTTC
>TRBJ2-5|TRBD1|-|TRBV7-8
CASSLQADGTAPPYF
TGTGCCAGCAGCTTACAGGCAGACGGGACAGCCCCTCCGTACTTC
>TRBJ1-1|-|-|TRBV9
CASSVSGGAQDDAFF
TGTGCCAGCAGCGTATCGGGCGGTGCGCAGGATGATGCTTTCTTT